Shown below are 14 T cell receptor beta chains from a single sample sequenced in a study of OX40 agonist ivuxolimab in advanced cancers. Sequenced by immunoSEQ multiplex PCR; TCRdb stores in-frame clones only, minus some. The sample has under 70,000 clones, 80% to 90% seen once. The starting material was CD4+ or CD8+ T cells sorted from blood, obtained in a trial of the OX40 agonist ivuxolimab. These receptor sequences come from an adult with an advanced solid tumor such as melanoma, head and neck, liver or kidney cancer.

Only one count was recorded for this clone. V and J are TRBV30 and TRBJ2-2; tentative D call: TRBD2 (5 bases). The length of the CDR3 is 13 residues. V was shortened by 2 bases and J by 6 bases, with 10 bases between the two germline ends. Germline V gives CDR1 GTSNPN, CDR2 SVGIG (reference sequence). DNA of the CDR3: TGTGCCTGGAGTTCGGGGTCCGCCGGGGAGCTGTTTTTT. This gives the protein CAWSSGSAGELFF. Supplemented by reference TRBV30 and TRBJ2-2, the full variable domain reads SQTIHQWPATLVQPVGSPLSLECTVEGTSNPNLYWYRQAAGRGLQLLFYSVGIGQISSEVPQNLSASRPQDRQFILSSKKLLLSDSGFYLCAWSSGSAGELFFGEGSRLTVL.

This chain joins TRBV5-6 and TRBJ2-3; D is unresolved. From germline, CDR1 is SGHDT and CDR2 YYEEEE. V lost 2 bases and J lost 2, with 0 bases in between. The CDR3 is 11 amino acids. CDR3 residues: CASSFTDTQYF. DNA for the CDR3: TGTGCCAGCAGCTTCACAGATACGCAGTATTTT.

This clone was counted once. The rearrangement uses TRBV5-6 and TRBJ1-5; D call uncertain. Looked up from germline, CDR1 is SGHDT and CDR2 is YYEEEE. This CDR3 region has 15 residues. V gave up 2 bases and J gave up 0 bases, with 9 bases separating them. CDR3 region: CASSFGYYSNQPQHF. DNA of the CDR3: TGTGCCAGCAGCTTCGGGTATTATAGCAATCAGCCCCAGCATTTT. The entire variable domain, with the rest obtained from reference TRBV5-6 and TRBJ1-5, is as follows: DAGVTQSPTHLIKTRGQQVTLRCSPKSGHDTVSWYQQALGQGPQFIFQYYEEEERQRGNFPDRFSGHQFPNYSSELNVNALLLGDSALYLCASSFGYYSNQPQHFGDGTRLSIL.

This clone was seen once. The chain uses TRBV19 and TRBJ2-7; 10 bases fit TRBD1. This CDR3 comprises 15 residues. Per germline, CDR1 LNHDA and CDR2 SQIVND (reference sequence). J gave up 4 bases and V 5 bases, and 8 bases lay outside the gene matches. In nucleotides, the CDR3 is TGTGCCAGTAGTCCGGGACAGGGGTATCTTTACGAGCAGTACTTC. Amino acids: CASSPGQGYLYEQYF.

In DNA, the CDR3 is TGTGCCAGCAGCTTACCGGTCTTAACCTACAATGAGCAGTTCTTC. Its translation: CASSLPVLTYNEQFF. J is TRBJ2-1 and V is TRBV5-6; no clear D. V lost 2 bases and J lost 2, with 11 bases in between. The V gene's germline CDR1 is SGHDT and CDR2 YYEEEE. This CDR3 contains 15 residues.

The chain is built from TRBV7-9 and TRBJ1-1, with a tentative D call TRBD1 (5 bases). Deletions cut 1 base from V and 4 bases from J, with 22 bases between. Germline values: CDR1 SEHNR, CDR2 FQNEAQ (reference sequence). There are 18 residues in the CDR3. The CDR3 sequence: CASSLVAGPRRRATEAFF. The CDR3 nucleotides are TGTGCCAGCAGCTTAGTGGCAGGGCCCCGGAGGAGAGCCACTGAAGCTTTCTTT.

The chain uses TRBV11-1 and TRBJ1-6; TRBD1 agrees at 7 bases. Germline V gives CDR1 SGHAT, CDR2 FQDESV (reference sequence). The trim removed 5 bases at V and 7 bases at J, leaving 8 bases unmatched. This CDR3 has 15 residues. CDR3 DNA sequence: TGTGCCAGCAGCCATCCTCAGGGGGAGAATTCACCCCTCCACTTT. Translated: CASSHPQGENSPLHF. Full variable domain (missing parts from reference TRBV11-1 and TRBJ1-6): EAEVAQSPRYKITEKSQAVAFWCDPISGHATLYWYRQILGQGPELLVQFQDESVVDDSQLPKDRFSAERLKGVDSTLKIQPAELGDSAMYLCASSHPQGENSPLHFGNGTRLTVT.

DNA for the CDR3: TGTGCCACCAGCAGTCTGCTAGCGGGAGATTCTGATGAGCAGTTCTTC. It codes for CATSSLLAGDSDEQFF. The chain combines TRBV15 with TRBJ2-1; 10 bases line up with TRBD2. This CDR3 is 16 amino acids long. V lost 3 bases to trimming and J lost 8 bases; unmatched junction nucleotides: 10. Germline assignment: CDR1 LNHNV and CDR2 YYDKDF (reference sequence). The variable domain in full, completed from reference TRBV15 and TRBJ2-1, reads DAMVIQNPRYQVTQFGKPVTLSCSQTLNHNVMYWYQQKSSQAPKLLFHYYDKDFNNEADTPDNFQSRRPNTSFCFLDIRSPGLGDTAMYLCATSSLLAGDSDEQFFGPGTRLTVL.

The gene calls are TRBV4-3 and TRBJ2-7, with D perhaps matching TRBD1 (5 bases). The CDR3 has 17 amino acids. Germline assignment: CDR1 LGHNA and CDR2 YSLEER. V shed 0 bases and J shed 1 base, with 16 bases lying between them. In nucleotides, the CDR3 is TGCGCCAGCAGCCAAGATATCGGCAGGGAATTATCCTACGAGCAGTACTTC. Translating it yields CASSQDIGRELSYEQYF.

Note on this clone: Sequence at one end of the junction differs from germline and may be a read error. The chain's CDR3 is CASSLESRAEAFF. Written as DNA, the CDR3 is TGTGCCAGCAGCTTAGAAAGCCGGGCTGAGGCTTTCTTT. V gene TRBV7-9 combines with J gene TRBJ1-1, with D hard to call. This CDR3 is 13 amino acids long. Germline assignment: CDR1 SEHNR and CDR2 FQNEAQ (reference sequence).

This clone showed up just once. CDR3 DNA: TGTGCCAGCTCATTAGTGAGACTAGCGGGAGTTGAGGACGAGCAGTACTTC. It specifies CASSLVRLAGVEDEQYF. V is TRBV25-1 and J is TRBJ2-7, with TRBD2 matching over 12 bases. Germline V gene sequence: CDR1 MGHDK, CDR2 SYGVNS. This CDR3 is 17 amino acids long. J gave up 5 bases and V 8 bases, and 16 bases lay outside the gene matches.

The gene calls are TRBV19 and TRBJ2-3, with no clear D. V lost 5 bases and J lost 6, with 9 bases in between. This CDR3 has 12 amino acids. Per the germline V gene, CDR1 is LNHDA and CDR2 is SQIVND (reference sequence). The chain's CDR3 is CASSFYGDTQYF. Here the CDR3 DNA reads TGTGCCAGTAGTTTTTATGGCGATACGCAGTATTTT. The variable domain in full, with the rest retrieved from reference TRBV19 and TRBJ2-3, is DGGITQSPKYLFRKEGQNVTLSCEQNLNHDAMYWYRQDPGQGLRLIYYSQIVNDFQKGDIAEGYSVSREKKESFPLTVTSAQKNPTAFYLCASSFYGDTQYFGPGTRLTVL.

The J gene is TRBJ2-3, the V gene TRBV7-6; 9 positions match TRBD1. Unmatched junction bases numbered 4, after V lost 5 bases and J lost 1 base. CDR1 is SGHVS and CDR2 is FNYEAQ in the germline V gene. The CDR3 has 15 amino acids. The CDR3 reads CASSDRDRGTDTQYF. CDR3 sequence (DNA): TGTGCCAGCAGCGACCGGGACAGGGGCACAGATACGCAGTATTTT.

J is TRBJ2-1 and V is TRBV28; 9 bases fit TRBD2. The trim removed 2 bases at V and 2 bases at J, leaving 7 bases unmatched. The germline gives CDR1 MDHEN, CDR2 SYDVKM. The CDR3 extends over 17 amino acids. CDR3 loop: CASSLPSPSGTYNEQFF. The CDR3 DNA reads TGTGCCAGCAGTTTACCCTCCCCTAGCGGGACCTACAATGAGCAGTTCTTC.